What follows are 10 T cell receptor beta chains derived from one specimen sequenced in a study of blood T cell repertoires in COVID-19. Using immunoSEQ multiplex PCR, the repertoire was profiled, and TCRdb retains in-frame clones only, with some absent. The sample includes approximately 250,000 clones, approximately 80% of them seen just once. The sample was peripheral blood. The origin of the receptors is a woman between 45 and 60 years old with acute or convalescent COVID-19.

The gene calls are TRBV3-1 (or the pseudogene TRBV3-2) and TRBJ1-5; D is ambiguous. Germline V lookup: CDR1 LGHDT, CDR2 YNNKEL (reference sequence). The germline V and J ends were trimmed by 0 bases and 2 bases, with 2 bases remaining between them. The length of the CDR3 is 13 residues. The CDR3 here is CASSQDGNQPQHF. For the CDR3, the DNA is TGTGCCAGCAGCCAAGACGGCAATCAGCCCCAGCATTTT.

The chain is built from TRBV5-1 and TRBJ1-1; TRBD1 agrees at 8 bases. From germline, CDR1 is SGHRS and CDR2 YFSETQ. The CDR3 runs to 14 residues. The ends lost 2 bases at V and 10 bases at J; junction bases unmatched: 10. CDR3 sequence reads: CASSLPRDRQRAFF. CDR3 DNA sequence: TGCGCCAGCAGCTTACCCCGGGACAGGCAAAGAGCTTTCTTT.

The chain couples TRBV6-6 to TRBJ1-4; tentative D call: TRBD1 (6 bases). The CDR3 runs to 16 residues. V lost 0 bases and J lost 5, with 13 bases in between. The germline V gene has CDR1 MNHNY and CDR2 SVGAGI (reference sequence). CDR3 coding DNA: TGTGCCAGCAGTTACTCGAATGCAGGGGTCAATGAAAAACTGTTTTTT. It specifies CASSYSNAGVNEKLFF.

The chain employs TRBV6-2 or TRBV6-3 and TRBJ2-6, with D maybe TRBD1 (6 bases). V lost 5 bases and J 0 bases, leaving 11 bases between the germline ends. This CDR3 region has 16 residues. Germline V CDR1 and CDR2: MNHEY, SVGEGT. The CDR3 nucleotides read TGTGCCAGCAGTCAACAGGGTAGCTCTGGGGCCAACGTCCTGACTTTC. Protein sequence: CASSQQGSSGANVLTF.

This clone was detected once. This chain links TRBV3-1 (or the pseudogene TRBV3-2) with TRBJ2-5, with 14 bases matching TRBD2. In germline, CDR1 is LGHDT, CDR2 YNNKEL (reference sequence). Trimming took 3 bases from V and 4 from J; bases not matched to a gene: 1. The length of the CDR3 is 15 residues. The CDR3 loop reads CASSQGLAGVETQYF. For the CDR3, the DNA is TGTGCCAGCAGCCAGGGACTAGCGGGGGTAGAGACCCAGTACTTC.

V usage is TRBV7-2 and J usage is TRBJ1-5; 9 bases agree with TRBD1. The germline CDR1 and CDR2 sequences are SGHTA and FQGNSA. Germline trimming cut 2 bases from V and 6 bases from J; bases unmatched to any gene: 11. The CDR3 extends over 17 amino acids. The CDR3 sequence is CASSLNFIGTGLQPQHF. Here the CDR3 DNA reads TGTGCCAGCAGCTTAAATTTTATTGGGACAGGGCTTCAGCCCCAGCATTTT.

The chain employs TRBV28 and TRBJ1-2; a possible D gene is TRBD1 (6 bases). Germline values: CDR1 MDHEN, CDR2 SYDVKM. The CDR3 contains 14 residues. Trimming removed 7 bases at V and 2 bases at J, with 14 bases between. The DNA for the CDR3 is TGTGCCAGCATCCCCGGAAGGGGGAACTATGGCTACACCTTC. Its protein is CASIPGRGNYGYTF.

The V call is TRBV19, the J call TRBJ2-3; D possibly corresponds to TRBD2 (6 bases). The germline V gene has CDR1 LNHDA and CDR2 SQIVND (reference sequence). The CDR3 is 15 residues long. V was cut by 3 bases and J by 2 bases, with 12 bases left in between. CDR3 loop: CASSIPLATTDTQYF. CDR3 DNA: TGTGCCAGTAGTATCCCCCTAGCGACCACAGATACGCAGTATTTT.

This chain links TRBV5-8 with TRBJ2-2, with D perhaps matching TRBD2 (5 bases). V was cut by 3 bases and J by 0 bases, with 9 bases left in between. Germline lookup yields CDR1 SGHTS and CDR2 YDEGEE. The CDR3 contains 15 residues. The CDR3 loop reads CASSSETTNTGELFF. CDR3 bases: TGTGCCAGCAGCTCCGAGACTACGAACACCGGGGAGCTGTTTTTT.

This clone occurred once. The chain employs TRBV4-3 and TRBJ1-1; perhaps TRBD1 as D (6 bases). Between the trimmed V and J ends, which lost 2 bases and 1 base, there was a span of 17 bases. Germline V gene data show CDR1 as LGHNA and CDR2 as YSLEER. The CDR3 totals 17 residues. The DNA of the CDR3 is TGCGCCAGCAGCCAAAGATGGGAGGGGGTGCAGAACACTGAAGCTTTCTTT. Its translation: CASSQRWEGVQNTEAFF.